A selection of T cell receptor beta chains follows, all from one sample in a study of blood T cell repertoires in COVID-19. Sequencing used immunoSEQ multiplex PCR; TCRdb keeps in-frame clones, though not all of them. The sample lists over 150,000 clones, 60% to 85% occurring once. The sequencing sample was made of peripheral blood. Every receptor here comes from a man in his 60s with acute or convalescent COVID-19. Each CDR3 is given with its conserved first and last residue. Each record gives: J gene, clone size, D gene, V gene, CDR3 length, CDR3 protein, CDR3 DNA. The D gene is left open where the match is weak. Clone size is not always given. Where it is, it says once, few, many or a class for expanded clones.

j_call: TRBJ2-7
clone_size: NA
d_call: TRBD1
v_call: TRBV7-9
cdr3_length: 15
cdr3_aa: CASSRPTGLHREQYF
cdr3_nt: TGTGCCAGCAGCCGCCCGACAGGGCTCCACAGGGAGCAGTACTTC

j_call: TRBJ1-5
clone_size: NA
d_call: TRBD1
v_call: TRBV19
cdr3_length: 14
cdr3_aa: CASSTDRGAQPQHF
cdr3_nt: TGTGCCAGTAGTACTGACAGGGGGGCTCAGCCCCAGCATTTT

j_call: TRBJ2-2
clone_size: NA
d_call: TRBD2
v_call: TRBV6-2/TRBV6-3
cdr3_length: 15
cdr3_aa: CASSLGLANTGELFF
cdr3_nt: TGTGCCAGCAGTTTGGGACTAGCGAACACCGGGGAGCTGTTTTTT

j_call: TRBJ2-1
clone_size: NA
d_call: NA
v_call: TRBV12-3/TRBV12-4
cdr3_length: 11
cdr3_aa: CASSLAEARFF
cdr3_nt: TGTGCCAGCAGTTTAGCGGAGGCACGGTTCTTC

j_call: TRBJ1-6
clone_size: NA
d_call: NA
v_call: TRBV2
cdr3_length: 12
cdr3_aa: CASSVTGTGGHF
cdr3_nt: TGTGCCAGCAGTGTTACCGGGACTGGGGGCCACTTT

j_call: TRBJ2-2
clone_size: few
d_call: NA
v_call: TRBV3-1/TRBV3-2
cdr3_length: 18
cdr3_aa: CASSPLIPQLANTGELFF
cdr3_nt: TGTGCCAGCAGCCCACTCATTCCACAGTTAGCGAACACCGGGGAGCTGTTTTTT

j_call: TRBJ2-1
clone_size: NA
d_call: TRBD2
v_call: TRBV18
cdr3_length: 17
cdr3_aa: CASSLQTSGGQYNEQFF
cdr3_nt: TGTGCCAGCTCACTTCAGACTAGCGGGGGCCAATACAATGAGCAGTTCTTC

j_call: TRBJ2-3
clone_size: NA
d_call: NA
v_call: TRBV3-1/TRBV3-2
cdr3_length: 14
cdr3_aa: CASSQDRGSDTQYF
cdr3_nt: TGTGCCAGCAGCCAAGACAGGGGCTCAGATACGCAGTATTTT

j_call: TRBJ1-1
clone_size: once
d_call: TRBD1
v_call: TRBV10-2
cdr3_length: 14
cdr3_aa: CASSRQGMNTEAFF
cdr3_nt: TGCGCCAGCAGCCGACAGGGAATGAACACTGAAGCTTTCTTT

j_call: TRBJ2-3
clone_size: NA
d_call: NA
v_call: TRBV7-7
cdr3_length: 15
cdr3_aa: CASSLTATSTDTQYF
cdr3_nt: TGTGCTAGCAGCTTGACTGCAACTAGCACAGATACGCAGTATTTT

j_call: TRBJ2-2
clone_size: NA
d_call: NA
v_call: TRBV4-3
cdr3_length: 14
cdr3_aa: CASSQAPGAGELFF
cdr3_nt: TGCGCCAGCAGCCAAGCTCCGGGGGCCGGGGAGCTGTTTTTT

j_call: TRBJ1-2
clone_size: NA
d_call: NA
v_call: TRBV27
cdr3_length: 13
cdr3_aa: CASSLAPSYGYTF
cdr3_nt: TGTGCCAGCAGTTTGGCTCCCAGCTATGGCTACACCTTC

j_call: TRBJ2-4
clone_size: NA
d_call: NA
v_call: TRBV19
cdr3_length: 19
cdr3_aa: CASSIVTTQGGLAKNIQYF
cdr3_nt: TGTGCCAGTAGTATAGTTACAACACAGGGAGGGCTAGCCAAAAACATTCAGTACTTC

j_call: TRBJ1-4
clone_size: NA
d_call: TRBD1
v_call: TRBV27
cdr3_length: 15
cdr3_aa: CASATTGVSDEKLFF
cdr3_nt: TGTGCCAGCGCTACCACAGGGGTCAGTGATGAAAAACTGTTTTTT

j_call: TRBJ1-1
clone_size: NA
d_call: NA
v_call: TRBV10-2
cdr3_length: 15
cdr3_aa: CASSEGRVVDTEAFF
cdr3_nt: TGCGCCAGCAGTGAAGGGAGGGTGGTGGACACTGAAGCTTTCTTT

j_call: TRBJ2-2
clone_size: NA
d_call: TRBD1
v_call: TRBV7-3
cdr3_length: 15
cdr3_aa: CASSPDRGYTGELFF
cdr3_nt: TGTGCCAGCAGCCCGGACAGGGGTTACACCGGGGAGCTGTTTTTT

j_call: TRBJ2-5
clone_size: NA
d_call: TRBD1
v_call: TRBV18
cdr3_length: 13
cdr3_aa: CASSGDRAETQYF
cdr3_nt: TGTGCCAGCTCAGGTGACAGGGCGGAGACCCAGTACTTC